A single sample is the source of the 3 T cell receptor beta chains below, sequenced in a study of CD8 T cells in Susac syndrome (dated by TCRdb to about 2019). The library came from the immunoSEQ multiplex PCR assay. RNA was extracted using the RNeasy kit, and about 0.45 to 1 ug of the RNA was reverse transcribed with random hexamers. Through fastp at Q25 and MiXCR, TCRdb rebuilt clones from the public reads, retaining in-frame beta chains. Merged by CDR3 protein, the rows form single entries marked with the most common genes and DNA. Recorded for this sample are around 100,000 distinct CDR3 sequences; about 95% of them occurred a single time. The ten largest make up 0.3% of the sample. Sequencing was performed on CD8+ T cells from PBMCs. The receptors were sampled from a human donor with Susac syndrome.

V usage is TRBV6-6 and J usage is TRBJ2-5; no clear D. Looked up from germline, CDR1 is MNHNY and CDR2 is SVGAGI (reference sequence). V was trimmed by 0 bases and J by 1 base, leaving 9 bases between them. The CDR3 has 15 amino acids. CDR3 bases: TGTGCCAGCAGTTACTCGTTACAGATCCAAGAGACCCAGTACTTC. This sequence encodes CASSYSLQIQETQYF.

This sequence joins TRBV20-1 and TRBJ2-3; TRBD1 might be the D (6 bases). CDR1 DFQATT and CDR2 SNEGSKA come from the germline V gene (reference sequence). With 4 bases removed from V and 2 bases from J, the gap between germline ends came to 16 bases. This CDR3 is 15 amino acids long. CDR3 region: CSANSGTPFTDTQYF. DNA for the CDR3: TGCAGTGCTAACTCCGGGACACCTTTCACAGATACGCAGTATTTT.

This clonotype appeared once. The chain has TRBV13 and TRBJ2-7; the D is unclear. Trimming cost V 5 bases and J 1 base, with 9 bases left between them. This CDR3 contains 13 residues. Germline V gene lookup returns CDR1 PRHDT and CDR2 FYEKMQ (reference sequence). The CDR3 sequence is CASSPGYSYEQYF. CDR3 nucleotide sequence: TGTGCCAGCAGCCCCGGATATTCCTACGAGCAGTACTTC.